This T cell receptor beta chain was obtained from a study of T cells after yellow fever vaccination. Trimming at V came to 2 bases and at J to 2 bases, leaving 5 bases not matched to a gene. Germline CDR1 is SGHRS and CDR2 is YFSETQ. This CDR3 region has 16 residues. 5'RACE template switching added a universal primer site and UMIs to TCR cDNA. A single record per CDR3 protein comes from TCRdb applying MiXCR to the 5' RACE reads. The sample carries approximately 610,000 distinct CDR3 sequences, around a sixth recorded once. Overall study results and limits: Researchers noted that a small share of clonotypes showed up in both CD4 and CD8 compartments.

The table lists this clonotype with a few counts. The antigen is unknown. The sequences come from PBMCs, collected less than 6 days after the first yellow fever vaccination. The J gene is TRBJ2-1, the V gene TRBV5-1; 9 bases are shared with TRBD1. This receptor was obtained from a man between 18 and 29 years old who received the YFV17D yellow fever vaccine. As DNA, the CDR3 is TGCGCCAGCAGCTTTCGCCGGGACAGGGCCTACAATGAGCAGTTCTTC. Its protein is CASSFRRDRAYNEQFF.